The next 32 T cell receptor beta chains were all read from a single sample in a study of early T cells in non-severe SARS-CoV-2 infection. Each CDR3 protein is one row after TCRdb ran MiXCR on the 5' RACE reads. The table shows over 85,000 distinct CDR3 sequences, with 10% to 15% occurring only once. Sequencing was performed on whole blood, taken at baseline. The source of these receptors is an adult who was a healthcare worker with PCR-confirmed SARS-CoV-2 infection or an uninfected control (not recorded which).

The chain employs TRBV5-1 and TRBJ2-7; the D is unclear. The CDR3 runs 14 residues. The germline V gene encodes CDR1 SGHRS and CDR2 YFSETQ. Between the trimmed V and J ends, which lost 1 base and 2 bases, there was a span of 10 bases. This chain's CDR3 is CASSLRQEPYEQYF. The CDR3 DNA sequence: TGCGCCAGCAGCTTGCGGCAGGAACCCTACGAGCAGTACTTC. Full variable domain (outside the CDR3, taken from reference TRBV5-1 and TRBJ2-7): KAGVTQTPRYLIKTRGQQVTLSCSPISGHRSVSWYQQTPGQGLQFLFEYFSETQRNKGNFPGRFSGRQFSNSRSEMNVSTLELGDSALYLCASSLRQEPYEQYFGPGTRLTVT.

CDR3 coding DNA: TGCAGTGCTACCGTAAGGCGGGGGGCCCGCACAGATACGCAGTATTTT. Protein: CSATVRRGARTDTQYF. The rearrangement joins TRBV20-1 to TRBJ2-3; 8 positions match TRBD2. V shed 4 bases and J 1 base; nucleotides not matched to a gene: 10. The length of the CDR3 is 16 residues. CDR1 is DFQATT and CDR2 is SNEGSKA in the germline V gene (reference sequence).

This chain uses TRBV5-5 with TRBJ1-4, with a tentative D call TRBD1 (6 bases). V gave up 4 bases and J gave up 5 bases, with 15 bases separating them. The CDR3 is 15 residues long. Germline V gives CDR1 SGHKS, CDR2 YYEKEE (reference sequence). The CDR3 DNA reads TGTGCCAGCAGCATGCAGACAGGATCCAATGAAAAACTGTTTTTT. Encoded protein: CASSMQTGSNEKLFF.

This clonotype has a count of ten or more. The CDR3 loop is CASSLSSGRPQETQYF. The CDR3 DNA reads TGTGCCAGCAGCTTAAGTAGCGGGAGACCCCAAGAGACCCAGTACTTC. V and J are TRBV11-2 and TRBJ2-5, with 9 bases aligning to TRBD2. Germline CDR1 SGHAT, CDR2 FQNNGV. V lost 2 bases to trimming and J lost 1 base; unmatched junction nucleotides: 5. The length of the CDR3 is 16 residues.

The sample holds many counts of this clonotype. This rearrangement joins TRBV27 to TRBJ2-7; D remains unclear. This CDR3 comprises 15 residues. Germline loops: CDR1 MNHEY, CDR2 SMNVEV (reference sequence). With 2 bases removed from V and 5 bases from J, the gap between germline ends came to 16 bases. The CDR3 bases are TGTGCCAGCAGTTTACGCAGACCCTATGACGACGAGCAGTACTTC. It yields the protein CASSLRRPYDDEQYF.

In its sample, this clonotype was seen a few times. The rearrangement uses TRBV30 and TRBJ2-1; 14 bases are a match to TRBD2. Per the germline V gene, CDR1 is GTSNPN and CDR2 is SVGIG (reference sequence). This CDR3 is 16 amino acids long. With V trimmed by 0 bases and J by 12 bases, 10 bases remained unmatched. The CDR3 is CAWSVARLAGGPWQFF. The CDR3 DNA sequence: TGTGCCTGGAGTGTGGCGCGACTAGCGGGGGGGCCGTGGCAGTTCTTC.

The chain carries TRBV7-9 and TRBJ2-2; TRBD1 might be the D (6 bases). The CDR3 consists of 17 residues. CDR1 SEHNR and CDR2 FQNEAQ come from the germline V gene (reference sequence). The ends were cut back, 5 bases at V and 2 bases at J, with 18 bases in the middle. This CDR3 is CASSRLLGQQNTGELFF. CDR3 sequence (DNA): TGTGCCAGCAGCCGCCTACTCGGACAGCAAAACACCGGGGAGCTGTTTTTT.

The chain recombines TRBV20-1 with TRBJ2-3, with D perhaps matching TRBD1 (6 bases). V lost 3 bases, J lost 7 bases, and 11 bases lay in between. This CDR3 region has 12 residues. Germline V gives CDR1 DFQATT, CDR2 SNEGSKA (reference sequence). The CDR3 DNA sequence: TGCAGTGCTAGTCGGCAGGGGAATACGCAGTATTTT. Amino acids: CSASRQGNTQYF.

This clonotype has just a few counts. The CDR3: CASSTPYRSYNEQFF. The CDR3 region has the DNA TGTGCCAGCAGTACGCCCTACCGCTCCTACAATGAGCAGTTCTTC. This chain links TRBV12-3 or TRBV12-4 with TRBJ2-1; unclear D gene. The CDR3 length is 15 residues. Deletions cut 5 bases from V and 0 bases from J, with 11 bases between.

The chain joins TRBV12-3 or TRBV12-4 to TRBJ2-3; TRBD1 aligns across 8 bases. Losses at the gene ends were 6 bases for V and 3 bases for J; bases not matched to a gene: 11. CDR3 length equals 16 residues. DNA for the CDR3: TGTGCCAGCAGCCCCGGACAGGGAATGTTGACAGATACGCAGTATTTT. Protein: CASSPGQGMLTDTQYF.

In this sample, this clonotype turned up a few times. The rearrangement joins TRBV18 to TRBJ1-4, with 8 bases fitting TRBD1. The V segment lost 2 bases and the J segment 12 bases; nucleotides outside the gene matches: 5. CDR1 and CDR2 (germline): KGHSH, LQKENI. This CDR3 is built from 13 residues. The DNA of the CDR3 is TGTGCCAGCTCACCAATGGACAGGGCTGAACTGTTTTTT. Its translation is CASSPMDRAELFF.

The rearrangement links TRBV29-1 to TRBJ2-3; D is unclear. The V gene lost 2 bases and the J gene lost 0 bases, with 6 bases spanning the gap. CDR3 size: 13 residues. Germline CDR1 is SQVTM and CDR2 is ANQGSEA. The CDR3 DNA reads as TGCAGCGTTGAAATTTCTAGCACAGATACGCAGTATTTT. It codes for CSVEISSTDTQYF.

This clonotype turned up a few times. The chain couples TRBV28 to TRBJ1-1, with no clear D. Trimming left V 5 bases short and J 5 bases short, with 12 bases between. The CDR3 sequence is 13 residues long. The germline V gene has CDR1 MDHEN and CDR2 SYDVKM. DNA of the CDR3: TGTGCCAGCAGTCTCCCGGAAGGGACTGAAGCTTTCTTT. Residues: CASSLPEGTEAFF. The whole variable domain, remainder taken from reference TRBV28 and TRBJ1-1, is DVKVTQSSRYLVKRTGEKVFLECVQDMDHENMFWYRQDPGLGLRLIYFSYDVKMKEKGDIPEGYSVSREKKERFSLILESASTNQTSMYLCASSLPEGTEAFFGQGTRLTVV.

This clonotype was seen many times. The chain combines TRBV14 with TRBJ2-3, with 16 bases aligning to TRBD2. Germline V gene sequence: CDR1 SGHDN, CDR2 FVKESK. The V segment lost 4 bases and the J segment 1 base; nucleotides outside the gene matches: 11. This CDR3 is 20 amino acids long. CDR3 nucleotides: TGTGCCAGCAGCCGCCTGGGACTAGCGGGGGGGCCGATTGGCACAGATACGCAGTATTTT. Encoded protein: CASSRLGLAGGPIGTDTQYF.

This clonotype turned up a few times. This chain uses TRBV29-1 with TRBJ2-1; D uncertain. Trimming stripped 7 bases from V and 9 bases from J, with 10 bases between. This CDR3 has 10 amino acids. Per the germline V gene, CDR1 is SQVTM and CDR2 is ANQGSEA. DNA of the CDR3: TGCAGCGCCCGGCACACTGAGCAGTTCTTC. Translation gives CSARHTEQFF.

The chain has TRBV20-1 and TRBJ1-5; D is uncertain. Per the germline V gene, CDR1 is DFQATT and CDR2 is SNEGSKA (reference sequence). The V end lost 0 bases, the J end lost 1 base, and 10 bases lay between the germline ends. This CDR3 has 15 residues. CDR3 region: CSARDARKSNQPQHF. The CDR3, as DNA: TGCAGTGCTAGAGACGCCAGAAAGAGCAATCAGCCCCAGCATTTT.

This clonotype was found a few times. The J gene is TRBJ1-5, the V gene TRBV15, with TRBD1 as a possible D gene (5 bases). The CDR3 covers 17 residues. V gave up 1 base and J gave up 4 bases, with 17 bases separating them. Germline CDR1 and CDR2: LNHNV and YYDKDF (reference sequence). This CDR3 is CATSRGFSARANQPQHF. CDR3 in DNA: TGTGCCACCAGCAGAGGTTTCTCCGCCAGGGCAAATCAGCCCCAGCATTTT.

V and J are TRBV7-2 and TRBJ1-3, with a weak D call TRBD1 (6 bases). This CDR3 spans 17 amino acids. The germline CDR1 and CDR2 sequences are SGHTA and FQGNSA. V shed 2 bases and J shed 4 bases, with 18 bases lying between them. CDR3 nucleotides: TGTGCCAGCAGCTTATATCCCCCGGGGGCCTCCGGAAACACCATATATTTT. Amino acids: CASSLYPPGASGNTIYF.

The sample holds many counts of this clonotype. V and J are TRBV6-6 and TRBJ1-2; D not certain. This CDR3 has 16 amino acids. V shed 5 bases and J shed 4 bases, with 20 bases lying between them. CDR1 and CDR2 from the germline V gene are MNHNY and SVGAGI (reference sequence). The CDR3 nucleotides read TGTGCCAGCAGTAACAGTGGGGAGGGTGGAGGCTATGGCTACACCTTC. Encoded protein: CASSNSGEGGGYGYTF.

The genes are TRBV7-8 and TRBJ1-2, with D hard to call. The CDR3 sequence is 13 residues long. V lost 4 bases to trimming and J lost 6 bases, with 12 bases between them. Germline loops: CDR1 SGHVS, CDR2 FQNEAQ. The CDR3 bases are TGTGCCAGCAGCTCTGGGCGGCAAGATGGCTACACCTTC. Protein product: CASSSGRQDGYTF.

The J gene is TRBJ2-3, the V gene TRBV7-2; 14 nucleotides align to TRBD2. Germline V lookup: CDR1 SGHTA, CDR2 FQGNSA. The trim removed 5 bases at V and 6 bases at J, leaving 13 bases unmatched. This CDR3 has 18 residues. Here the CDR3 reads CASSKDRLAGGPSDTQYF. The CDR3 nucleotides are TGTGCCAGCAGCAAAGACCGACTAGCGGGGGGGCCATCGGATACGCAGTATTTT.

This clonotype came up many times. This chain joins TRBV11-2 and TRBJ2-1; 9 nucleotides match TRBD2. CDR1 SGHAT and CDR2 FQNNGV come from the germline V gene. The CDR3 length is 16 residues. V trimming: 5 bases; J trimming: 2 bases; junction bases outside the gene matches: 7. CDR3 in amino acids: CASSPLAGDAYNEQFF. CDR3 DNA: TGTGCCAGCAGCCCCTTAGCGGGAGACGCCTACAATGAGCAGTTCTTC.

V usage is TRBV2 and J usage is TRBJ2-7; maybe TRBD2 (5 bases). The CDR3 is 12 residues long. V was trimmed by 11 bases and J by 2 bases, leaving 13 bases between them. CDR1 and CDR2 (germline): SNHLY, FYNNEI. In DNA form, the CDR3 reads TGTGCCGGCCGACGGGGAACCTACGAGCAGTACTTC. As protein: CAGRRGTYEQYF.

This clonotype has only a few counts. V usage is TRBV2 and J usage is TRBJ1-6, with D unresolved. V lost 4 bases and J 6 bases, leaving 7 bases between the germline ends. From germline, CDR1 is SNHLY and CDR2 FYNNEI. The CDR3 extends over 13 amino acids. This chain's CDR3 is CASSAGVNSPLHF. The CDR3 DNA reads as TGTGCCAGCAGTGCCGGGGTTAATTCACCCCTCCACTTT.

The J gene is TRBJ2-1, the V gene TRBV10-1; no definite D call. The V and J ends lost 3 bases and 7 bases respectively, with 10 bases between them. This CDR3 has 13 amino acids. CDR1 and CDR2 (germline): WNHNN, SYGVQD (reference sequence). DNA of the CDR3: TGCGCCAGCAGTGAACAAAGGCAGAATGAGCAGTTCTTC. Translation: CASSEQRQNEQFF.

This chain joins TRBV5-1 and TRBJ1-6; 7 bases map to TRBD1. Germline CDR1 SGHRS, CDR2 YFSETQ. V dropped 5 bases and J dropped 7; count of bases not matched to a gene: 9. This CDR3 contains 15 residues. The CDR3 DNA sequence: TGCGCCAGCAGAGCTACCGGGACAGTGAATTCACCCCTCCACTTT. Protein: CASRATGTVNSPLHF.

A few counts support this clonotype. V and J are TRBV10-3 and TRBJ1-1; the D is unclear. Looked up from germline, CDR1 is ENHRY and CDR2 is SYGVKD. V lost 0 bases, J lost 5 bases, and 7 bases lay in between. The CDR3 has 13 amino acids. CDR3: CAISESRETEAFF. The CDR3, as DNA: TGTGCCATCAGTGAGTCTAGGGAAACTGAAGCTTTCTTT.

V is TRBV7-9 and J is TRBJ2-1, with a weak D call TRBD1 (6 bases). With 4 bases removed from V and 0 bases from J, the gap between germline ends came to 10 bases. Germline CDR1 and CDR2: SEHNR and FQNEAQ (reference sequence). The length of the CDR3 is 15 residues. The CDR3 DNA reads TGTGCCAGCAGCTCCGGACAGAGCTCCTACAATGAGCAGTTCTTC. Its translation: CASSSGQSSYNEQFF.

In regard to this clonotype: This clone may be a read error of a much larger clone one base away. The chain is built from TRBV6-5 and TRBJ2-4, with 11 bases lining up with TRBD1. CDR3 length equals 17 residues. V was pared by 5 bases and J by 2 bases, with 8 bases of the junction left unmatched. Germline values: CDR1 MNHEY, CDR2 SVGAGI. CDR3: CASSKWTGGQTKNIQYF. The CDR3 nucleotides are TGTGCCAGCAGTAAATGGACAGGGGGCCAGACCAAAAACATTCAGTACTTC.

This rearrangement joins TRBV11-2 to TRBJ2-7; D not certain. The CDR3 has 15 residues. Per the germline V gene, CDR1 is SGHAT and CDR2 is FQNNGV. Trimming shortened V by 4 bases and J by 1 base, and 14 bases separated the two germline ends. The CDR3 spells CASSSQPGLSYEQYF. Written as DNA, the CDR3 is TGTGCCAGCAGCTCCCAACCGGGCCTTTCCTACGAGCAGTACTTC.

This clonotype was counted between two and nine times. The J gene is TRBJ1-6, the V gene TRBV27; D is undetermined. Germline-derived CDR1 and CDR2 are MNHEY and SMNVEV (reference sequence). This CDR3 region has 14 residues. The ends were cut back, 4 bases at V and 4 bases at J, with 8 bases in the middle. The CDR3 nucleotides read TGTGCCAGCAGTTCGGGCCCATATAATTCACCCCTCCACTTT. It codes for CASSSGPYNSPLHF.

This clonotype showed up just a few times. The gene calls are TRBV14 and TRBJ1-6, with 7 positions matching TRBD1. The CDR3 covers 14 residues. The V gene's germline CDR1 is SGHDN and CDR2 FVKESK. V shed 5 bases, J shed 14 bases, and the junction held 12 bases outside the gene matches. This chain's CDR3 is CASSAPGQRRALHF. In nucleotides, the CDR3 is TGTGCCAGCAGCGCTCCGGGACAGCGCAGGGCCCTCCACTTT. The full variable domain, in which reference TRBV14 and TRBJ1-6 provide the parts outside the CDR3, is EAGVTQFPSHSVIEKGQTVTLRCDPISGHDNLYWYRRVMGKEIKFLLHFVKESKQDESGMPNNRFLAERTGGTYSTLKVQPAELEDSGVYFCASSAPGQRRALHFGNGTRLTVT.